This T cell receptor beta chain was identified during a study of vaccination and CD4 T cells after COVID-19. Trimming took 5 bases from V and 5 from J; bases not matched to a gene: 17. The CDR3 is 18 residues long. Per the germline V gene, CDR1 is MNHNS and CDR2 is SASEGT. CD4+ T cells that had been cultured provided DNA sequenced with the Oncomine TCR Beta short-read assay. Genomic DNA from cultured CD4+ T cells was extracted. TCRdb reprocessed the PCR reads with MiXCR, giving one entry per CDR3 protein. The data contain about 17,000 distinct CDR3 sequences, approximately 48% of them singletons. Notes on this clonotype: Its antigen is unknown.

The treatment is: roughly 11-day PBMC culture with coronavirus spike peptide pools or control peptides (ViraFEST assay). The chain is built from TRBV6-1 and TRBJ2-1, with 8 bases fitting TRBD2. The TCR sequence derives from a human donor who had recovered from COVID-19. Sequencing used CD4+ T cells from blood, cultured in vitro, obtained before SARS-CoV-2 vaccination. The CDR3 region is CASSRSDTSGPADNEQFF. In DNA form, the CDR3 reads TGTGCCAGCAGTCGGTCCGACACTAGCGGCCCAGCGGACAATGAGCAGTTCTTC.